This record concerns one T cell receptor beta chain sequence. What it binds is not known. These data are taken from a study of T cells in tuberculosis. Study-wide results and limits: Classification accuracy was 87% (AUROC roughly 0.88) with the GMM-specific repertoire.

The table came from immunoSEQ multiplex PCR; TCRdb's copy has only in-frame clones and leaves some out. The sample comprises 45,000 or so clones, around 95% of which are singletons, and around 3.5% rests with the top ten. This CDR3 has 14 amino acids. The J segment lost 7 bases and the V segment lost 7 bases, leaving 12 bases of the junction unmatched. Germline values: CDR1 SGHTA, CDR2 FQGNSA. The receptor's source is a donor aged 10-35 years with latent tuberculosis or without tuberculosis infection. The specimen was PBMCs. This chain links TRBV7-2 with TRBJ1-2, with 7 bases identical to TRBD1. The CDR3: CASNLPTGVGGYTF. The CDR3 bases are TGTGCCAGCAATCTCCCTACAGGGGTGGGTGGCTACACCTTC.